The next 17 T cell receptor beta chains were all read from a single sample in a study of human T cells and chemical hapten exposure. TCRdb re-derived calls from the RACE reads in MiXCR, one entry per CDR3 protein. The table shows about 59,000 distinct CDR3 sequences, with approximately 11% occurring only once. Time point of the sample: pre-sensitization, week 0. The treatment here: therapeutic diphenylcyclopropenone sensitization with weekly scalp DPC. The sample consisted of whole blood, taken in connection with sensitization to the hapten diphenylcyclopropenone (DPC). The receptors here all came from a woman in her thirties or forties with alopecia areata. Some clones in this sample may be carry-over from other donors' samples.

In this sample, this clonotype turned up many times. This chain connects TRBV28 to TRBJ2-1; 13 nucleotides align to TRBD2. The CDR3 length is 15 residues. Germline CDR1 is MDHEN and CDR2 is SYDVKM. V lost 7 bases to trimming and J lost 4 bases; unmatched junction nucleotides: 4. The CDR3 protein is CASTEGLAGYNEQFF. The CDR3 DNA follows: TGTGCCAGCACCGAGGGACTAGCGGGGTACAATGAGCAGTTCTTC.

V is TRBV12-5 and J is TRBJ1-1, with D unresolved. The CDR3 consists of 12 residues. Trimming removed 10 bases from V and 2 bases from J, with 11 bases in between. Germline CDR1 reads LGHNT; CDR2 reads FRNRAP. The CDR3 is CATGRKNTEAFF. DNA of the CDR3: TGTGCTACAGGCAGAAAAAACACTGAAGCTTTCTTT.

This clonotype appeared a few times. The gene calls are TRBV6-1 and TRBJ2-1, with 9 positions matching TRBD2. This CDR3 is built from 18 residues. Germline CDR1 reads MNHNS; CDR2 reads SASEGT. V shed 0 bases and J 1 base; nucleotides not matched to a gene: 7. CDR3 DNA: TGTGCCAGCAGTGAAGCGGCGGGAGGGCCTAGGTCCTACAATGAGCAGTTCTTC. It specifies CASSEAAGGPRSYNEQFF.

In this sample, this clonotype turned up many times. V is TRBV6-2 or TRBV6-3 and J is TRBJ2-3; D may be TRBD1 or TRBD2 (5 bases each). Between the trimmed V and J ends, which lost 2 bases and 2 bases, there was a span of 8 bases. The CDR3 totals 14 residues. Germline V CDR1 and CDR2: MNHEY, SVGEGT. In nucleotides, the CDR3 is TGTGCCAGCAGTTACCTGGGGACCACAGATACGCAGTATTTT. This sequence encodes CASSYLGTTDTQYF.

The genes are TRBV6-5 and TRBJ2-2, with D uncertain. This CDR3 has 13 residues. V lost 6 bases and J lost 6, with 11 bases in between. The germline gives CDR1 MNHEY, CDR2 SVGAGI. The CDR3 DNA reads TGTGCCAGCAGCCTCCTGAGTCCCGGGGAGCTGTTTTTT. Protein product: CASSLLSPGELFF.

The chain couples TRBV4-3 to TRBJ2-3; D may be TRBD2 (5 bases). Trimming took off 5 bases at V and 5 bases at J, with 17 bases between the two ends. The germline V gene encodes CDR1 LGHNA and CDR2 YSLEER. The CDR3 loop spans 15 amino acids. The CDR3 here is CASSEGRAGGDTQYF. The CDR3 DNA is TGCGCCAGCAGCGAAGGGCGGGCCGGAGGAGATACGCAGTATTTT.

This clonotype was recorded at least ten times. J is TRBJ2-7 and V is TRBV11-2, with D unclear. Germline CDR1 reads SGHAT; CDR2 reads FQNNGV. The CDR3 spans 11 residues. V was shortened by 5 bases and J by 0 bases, with 2 bases between the two germline ends. The CDR3 DNA reads TGTGCCAGCAGCCCCTCCTACGAGCAGTACTTC. Translated, it gives CASSPSYEQYF.

The chain joins TRBV4-2 to TRBJ2-7; D is unclear. CDR1 LGHNA and CDR2 YNFKEQ come from the germline V gene. V was shortened by 2 bases and J by 3 bases, with 8 bases between the two germline ends. The CDR3 is 13 amino acids. The CDR3 region is CASSQSRSYEQYF. The CDR3 DNA follows: TGTGCCAGCAGCCAATCCCGAAGCTACGAGCAGTACTTC.

This clonotype has ten or more counts. This chain connects TRBV4-3 to TRBJ1-5, with a tentative D call TRBD1 (5 bases). Germline lookup yields CDR1 LGHNA and CDR2 YSLEER. V was clipped by 0 bases and J by 7 bases, with 7 bases between them. The CDR3 consists of 13 residues. As DNA, the CDR3 is TGCGCCAGCAGCCAAGATCGGGGCCAGCCCCAGCATTTT. It translates to CASSQDRGQPQHF.

Notes on this clonotype: Compared with germline, one end of the junction differs, possibly owing to a read error. The gene calls are TRBV20-1 and TRBJ2-3, with TRBD2 matching over 9 bases. This CDR3 has 15 amino acids. Germline CDR1 DFQATT, CDR2 SNEGSKA (reference sequence). In DNA, the CDR3 is TGCGGTGCGGAAGTTACTAGCGGGAGCACAGATACGCAGTATTTT. The encoded protein is CGAEVTSGSTDTQYF.

Many counts were recorded for this clonotype. This chain links TRBV20-1 with TRBJ2-2; a possible D gene is TRBD2 (5 bases). The V gene's germline CDR1 is DFQATT and CDR2 SNEGSKA (reference sequence). The V end lost 1 base, the J end lost 1 base, and 13 bases lay between the germline ends. CDR3 size: 16 residues. CDR3 nucleotide sequence: TGCAGTGCTAGAGGCGGCGGGCCCGGGAACACCGGGGAGCTGTTTTTT. It encodes CSARGGGPGNTGELFF.

V gene TRBV15 combines with J gene TRBJ1-3; D remains ambiguous. The germline V and J ends were trimmed by 3 bases and 3 bases, with 6 bases remaining between them. The CDR3 length is 13 residues. Germline V gene data show CDR1 as LNHNV and CDR2 as YYDKDF (reference sequence). For the CDR3, the DNA is TGTGCCACCAGCAGGACGGATGGAAACACCATATATTTT. Its translation: CATSRTDGNTIYF.

There are many counts of this clonotype. The chain is built from TRBV19 and TRBJ2-3; D is unclear. The CDR3 extends over 14 amino acids. V lost 4 bases, J lost 0 bases, and 8 bases lay in between. Germline V gene sequence: CDR1 LNHDA, CDR2 SQIVND (reference sequence). The CDR3 loop is CASSNSISTDTQYF. CDR3 bases: TGTGCCAGTAGTAACTCTATTAGCACAGATACGCAGTATTTT.

The chain uses TRBV9 and TRBJ2-2, with TRBD2 matching over 9 bases. The CDR3 totals 17 residues. Germline CDR1 is SGDLS and CDR2 is YYNGEE. V dropped 0 bases and J dropped 0; count of bases not matched to a gene: 3. The CDR3 sequence: CASSVVGLAPNTGELFF. CDR3 bases: TGTGCCAGCAGCGTAGTCGGACTAGCGCCGAACACCGGGGAGCTGTTTTTT.

This clonotype was observed many times. V gene TRBV25-1 combines with J gene TRBJ2-2; D unclear. CDR1 and CDR2 from the germline V gene are MGHDK and SYGVNS. Trimming took off 1 base at V and 5 bases at J, with 2 bases between the two ends. The CDR3 loop spans 12 amino acids. The CDR3 DNA reads TGTGCCAGCAGTGAATTTACCGGGGAGCTGTTTTTT. Protein sequence: CASSEFTGELFF. Full variable domain (rest looked up from reference TRBV25-1 and TRBJ2-2): EADIYQTPRYLVIGTGKKITLECSQTMGHDKMYWYQQDPGMELHLIHYSYGVNSTEKGDLSSESTVSRIRTEHFPLTLESARPSHTSQYLCASSEFTGELFFGEGSRLTVL.

In this sample, this clonotype turned up many times. The chain combines TRBV4-3 with TRBJ2-2; the D is unclear. V lost 0 bases, J lost 4 bases, and 9 bases lay in between. In germline, CDR1 is LGHNA, CDR2 YSLEER. The CDR3 runs to 15 residues. CDR3: CASSQEVISTGELFF. DNA for the CDR3: TGCGCCAGCAGCCAAGAGGTCATCTCCACCGGGGAGCTGTTTTTT.

In its sample, this clonotype was seen a few times. The gene calls are TRBV28 and TRBJ1-1; the D gene is possibly TRBD1 (5 bases). The germline V gene has CDR1 MDHEN and CDR2 SYDVKM. There are 12 residues in the CDR3. The ends were cut back, 3 bases at V and 9 bases at J, with 11 bases in the middle. The CDR3 region has the DNA TGTGCCAGCAGTTTCTTGAGACAGAAAGCTTTCTTT. Translation: CASSFLRQKAFF.